This TCR beta chain was documented in a study of beta chain features in type 1 diabetes. Comment on this clone: What it binds is not known.

Between the trimmed V and J ends, which lost 0 bases and 6 bases, there was a span of 9 bases. Germline lookup yields CDR1 MGHRA and CDR2 YSYEKL. The CDR3 contains 14 residues. The whole isolated RNA underwent reverse transcription, so sequencing captured expressed TCRB transcripts. TCRdb's table, derived via immunoSEQ multiplex PCR, lists solely in-frame clones and lacks some. The sample holds roughly 310,000 clones; roughly 9.6% are singletons and the top ten take around 0.015%. General observations from the study: Naive, central memory and Treg TCRB repertoires appeared more alike in patients than in healthy donors. A moderate, significant TCRB CDR3 shortening appeared in type 1 diabetes across four CD4+ subsets.

Material: naive CD4+ T cells from blood. This TCR was sampled from a woman between 25 and 40 years old in good health. The V and J genes are TRBV4-1 and TRBJ1-5, with no clear D. The CDR3 bases are TGCGCCAGCAGCCAAGATCCTGTCCTTCAGCCCCAGCATTTT. It codes for CASSQDPVLQPQHF.